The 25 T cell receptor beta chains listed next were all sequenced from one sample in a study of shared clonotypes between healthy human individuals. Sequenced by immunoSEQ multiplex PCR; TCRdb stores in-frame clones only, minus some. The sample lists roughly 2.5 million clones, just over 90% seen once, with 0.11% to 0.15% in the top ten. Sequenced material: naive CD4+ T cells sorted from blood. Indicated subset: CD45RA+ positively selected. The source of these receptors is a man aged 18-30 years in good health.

This chain's CDR3 is CASSLKAQFFSGANVLTF. DNA of the CDR3: TGTGCCAGCAGCTTAAAGGCACAGTTCTTCTCTGGGGCCAACGTCCTGACTTTC. V gene TRBV7-2 combines with J gene TRBJ2-6; no clear D. The CDR3 is 18 residues long. Germline V gene data show CDR1 as SGHTA and CDR2 as FQGNSA. V shed 2 bases and J shed 0 bases, with 14 bases lying between them.

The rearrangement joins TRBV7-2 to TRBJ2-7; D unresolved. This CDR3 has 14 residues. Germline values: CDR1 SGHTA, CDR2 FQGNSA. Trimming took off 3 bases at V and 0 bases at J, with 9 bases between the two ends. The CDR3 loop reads CASSLGYNSYEQYF. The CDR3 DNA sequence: TGTGCCAGCAGCTTGGGCTACAACTCCTACGAGCAGTACTTC.

Here the CDR3 DNA reads TGTGCCAGCAGCTCGGCTAGCGGGGGGGCCTACGAGCAGTACTTC. Translating gives CASSSASGGAYEQYF. The chain couples TRBV28 to TRBJ2-7; TRBD2 matches 12 bases. V shed 6 bases, J shed 2 bases, and the junction held 5 bases outside the gene matches. CDR1 MDHEN and CDR2 SYDVKM come from the germline V gene. The CDR3 extends over 15 amino acids.

DNA for the CDR3: TGTGCCAGCTCACCGACAGGGCTCGACGAGCAGTACTTC. Its protein product is CASSPTGLDEQYF. The chain has TRBV18 and TRBJ2-7; 7 nucleotides match TRBD1. V lost 3 bases, J lost 5 bases, and 4 bases stayed unmatched. Germline CDR1 reads KGHSH; CDR2 reads LQKENI. The length of the CDR3 is 13 residues.

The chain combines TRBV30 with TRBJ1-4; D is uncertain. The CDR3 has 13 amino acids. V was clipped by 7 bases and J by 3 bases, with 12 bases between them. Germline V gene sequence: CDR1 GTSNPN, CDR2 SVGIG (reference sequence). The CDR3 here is CASGPRANEKLFF. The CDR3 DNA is TGTGCCTCCGGACCTAGGGCTAATGAAAAACTGTTTTTT.

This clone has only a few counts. Written as DNA, the CDR3 is TGTGCCAGCAGCTTAACAGGGGTTAACTATGGCTACACCTTC. Its protein product is CASSLTGVNYGYTF. V and J are TRBV7-9 and TRBJ1-2, with TRBD1 identical over 7 bases. CDR3 length equals 14 residues. Germline CDR1 is SEHNR and CDR2 is FQNEAQ (reference sequence). J lost 1 base, V lost 2 bases, and 1 base had no gene match.

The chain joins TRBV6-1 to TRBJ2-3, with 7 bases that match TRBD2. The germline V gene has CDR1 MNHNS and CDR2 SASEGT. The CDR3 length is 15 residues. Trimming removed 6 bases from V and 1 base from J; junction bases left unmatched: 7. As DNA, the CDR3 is TGTGCCAGCAGCCCAGGGAGGGGCGGCACAGATACGCAGTATTTT. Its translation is CASSPGRGGTDTQYF.

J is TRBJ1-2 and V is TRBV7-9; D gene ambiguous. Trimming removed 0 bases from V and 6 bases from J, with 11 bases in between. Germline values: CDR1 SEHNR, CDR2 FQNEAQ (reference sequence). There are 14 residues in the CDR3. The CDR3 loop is CASSLAWGGDGYTF. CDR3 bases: TGTGCCAGCAGCTTAGCGTGGGGTGGCGATGGCTACACCTTC.

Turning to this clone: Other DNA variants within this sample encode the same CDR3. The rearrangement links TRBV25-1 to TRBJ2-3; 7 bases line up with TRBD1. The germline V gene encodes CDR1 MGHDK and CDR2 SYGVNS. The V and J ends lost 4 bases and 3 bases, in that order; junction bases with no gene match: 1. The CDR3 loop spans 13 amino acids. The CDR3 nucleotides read TGTGCCAGCAGTGTGACAGGGACAGATACGCAGTATTTT. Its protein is CASSVTGTDTQYF.

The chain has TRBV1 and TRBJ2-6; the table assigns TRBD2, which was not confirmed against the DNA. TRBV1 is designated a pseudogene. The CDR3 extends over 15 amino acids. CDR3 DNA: TGCACCAGCAGTGCGGAGGGAAGTCGGGCCAACGTCCTGACTTTC. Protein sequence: CTSSAEGSRANVLTF.

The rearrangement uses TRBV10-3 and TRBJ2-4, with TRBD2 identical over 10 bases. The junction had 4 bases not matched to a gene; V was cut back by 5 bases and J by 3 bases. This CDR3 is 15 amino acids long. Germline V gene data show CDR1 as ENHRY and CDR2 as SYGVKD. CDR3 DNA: TGTGCCATCAGTCCCGGGACTAGCGACAAAAACATTCAGTACTTC. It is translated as CAISPGTSDKNIQYF.

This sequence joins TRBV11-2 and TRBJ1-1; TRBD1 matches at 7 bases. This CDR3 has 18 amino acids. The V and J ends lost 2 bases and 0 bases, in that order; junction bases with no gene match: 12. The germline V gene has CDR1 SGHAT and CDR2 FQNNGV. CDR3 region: CASSLSGRGTAMNTEAFF. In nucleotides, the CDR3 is TGTGCCAGCAGCTTATCGGGACGCGGGACAGCCATGAACACTGAAGCTTTCTTT.

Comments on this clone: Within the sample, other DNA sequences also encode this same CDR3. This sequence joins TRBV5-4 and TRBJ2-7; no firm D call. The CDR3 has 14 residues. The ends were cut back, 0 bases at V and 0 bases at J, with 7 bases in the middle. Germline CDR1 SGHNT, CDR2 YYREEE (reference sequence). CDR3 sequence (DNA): TGTGCCAGCAGCTTGGACGCTGGCTCCTACGAGCAGTACTTC. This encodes CASSLDAGSYEQYF.

CDR3 region: CASSDGGGLTDTQYF. CDR3 nucleotides: TGCGCCAGCAGTGATGGGGGAGGACTCACAGATACGCAGTATTTT. This chain uses TRBV10-1 with TRBJ2-3; TRBD2 is a possible D gene (6 bases). Germline loops: CDR1 WNHNN, CDR2 SYGVQD (reference sequence). The V end lost 3 bases, the J end lost 2 bases, and 12 bases lay between the germline ends. There are 15 residues in the CDR3.

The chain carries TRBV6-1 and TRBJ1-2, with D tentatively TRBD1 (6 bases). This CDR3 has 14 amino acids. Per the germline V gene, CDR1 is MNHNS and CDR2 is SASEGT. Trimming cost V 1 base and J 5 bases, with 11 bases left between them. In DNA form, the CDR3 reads TGTGCCAGCAGTGAAGGGGCAGGGGTTTATGGCTACACCTTC. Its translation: CASSEGAGVYGYTF.

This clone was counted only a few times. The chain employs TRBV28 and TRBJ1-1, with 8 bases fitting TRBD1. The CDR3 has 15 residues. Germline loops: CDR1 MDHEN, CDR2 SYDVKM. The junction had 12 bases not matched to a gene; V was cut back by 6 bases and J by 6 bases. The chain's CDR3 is CASRTTGTGDPEAFF. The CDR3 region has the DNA TGTGCCAGCAGGACTACCGGGACAGGTGACCCTGAAGCTTTCTTT.

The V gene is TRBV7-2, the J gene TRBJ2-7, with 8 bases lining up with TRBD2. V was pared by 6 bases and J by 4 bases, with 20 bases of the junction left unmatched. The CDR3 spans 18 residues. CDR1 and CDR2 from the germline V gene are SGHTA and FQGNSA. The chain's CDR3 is CASSRSSVVAGIPYEQYF. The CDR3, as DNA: TGTGCCAGCAGTAGGTCTTCGGTGGTAGCGGGAATTCCATACGAGCAGTACTTC.

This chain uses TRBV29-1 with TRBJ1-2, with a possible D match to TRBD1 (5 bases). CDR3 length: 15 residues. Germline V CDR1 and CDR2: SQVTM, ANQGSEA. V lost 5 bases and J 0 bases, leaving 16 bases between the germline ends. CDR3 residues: CSVWARTGANYGYTF. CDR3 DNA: TGCAGCGTTTGGGCCCGCACAGGCGCTAACTATGGCTACACCTTC.

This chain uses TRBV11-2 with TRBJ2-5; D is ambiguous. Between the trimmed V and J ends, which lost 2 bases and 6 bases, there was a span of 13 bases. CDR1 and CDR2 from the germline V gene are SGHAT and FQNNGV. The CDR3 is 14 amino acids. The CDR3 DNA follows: TGTGCCAGCAGCTTAACTCCCGTTCCCAAGACCCAGTACTTC. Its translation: CASSLTPVPKTQYF.

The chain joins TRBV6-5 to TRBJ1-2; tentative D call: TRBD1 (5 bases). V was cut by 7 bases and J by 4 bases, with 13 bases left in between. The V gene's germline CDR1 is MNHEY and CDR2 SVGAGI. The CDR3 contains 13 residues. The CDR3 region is CASTKDSVYGYTF. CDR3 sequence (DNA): TGTGCCAGCACCAAAGACAGTGTCTATGGCTACACCTTC.

The CDR3 protein is CASRVGLSTDTQYF. The CDR3 region has the DNA TGTGCCAGCAGGGTTGGACTGTCCACAGATACGCAGTATTTT. The genes are TRBV6-1 and TRBJ2-3; weak D call: TRBD2 (5 bases). The germline gives CDR1 MNHNS, CDR2 SASEGT. The CDR3 extends over 14 amino acids. The ends were cut back, 6 bases at V and 2 bases at J, with 12 bases in the middle.

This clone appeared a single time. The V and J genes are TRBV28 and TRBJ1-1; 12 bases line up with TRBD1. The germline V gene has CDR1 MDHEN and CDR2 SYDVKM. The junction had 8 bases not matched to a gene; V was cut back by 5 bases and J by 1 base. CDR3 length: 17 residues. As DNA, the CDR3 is TGTGCCAGCAGTCTTGGGACAGGGGGCTCTGGGAACACTGAAGCTTTCTTT. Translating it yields CASSLGTGGSGNTEAFF.

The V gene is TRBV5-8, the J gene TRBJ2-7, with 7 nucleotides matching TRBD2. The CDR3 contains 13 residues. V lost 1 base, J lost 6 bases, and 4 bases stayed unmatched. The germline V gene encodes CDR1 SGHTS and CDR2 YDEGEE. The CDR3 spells CASSLLLAVEQYF. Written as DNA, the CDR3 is TGTGCCAGCAGCTTGCTTCTAGCGGTCGAGCAGTACTTC.

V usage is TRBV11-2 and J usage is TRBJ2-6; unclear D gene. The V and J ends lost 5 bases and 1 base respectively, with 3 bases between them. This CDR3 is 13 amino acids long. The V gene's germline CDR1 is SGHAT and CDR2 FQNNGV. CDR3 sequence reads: CASSESGANVLTF. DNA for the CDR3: TGTGCCAGCAGCGAGTCTGGGGCCAACGTCCTGACTTTC.

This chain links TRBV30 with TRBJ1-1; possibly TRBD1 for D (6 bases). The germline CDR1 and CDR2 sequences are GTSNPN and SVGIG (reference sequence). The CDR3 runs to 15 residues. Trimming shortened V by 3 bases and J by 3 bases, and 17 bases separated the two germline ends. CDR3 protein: CAWRRQATPDTEAFF. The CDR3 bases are TGTGCCTGGAGAAGACAGGCAACCCCGGACACTGAAGCTTTCTTT.